The TCR beta chain under discussion was sequenced for a study of blood T cells in healthy people across ages. Study results and limitations: A strong correlation was found between TCR beta diversity and the percentage of naive T cells.

Germline V lookup: CDR1 MNHNS, CDR2 SASEGT. V was clipped by 4 bases and J by 0 bases, with 19 bases between them. The CDR3 extends over 17 amino acids. For the second PCR, which ran for roughly 7 to 11 cycles, a sample-barcoded 5' primer and a J-beta primer mix were used. TCRdb passed the 5' RACE reads through MiXCR, listing each CDR3 protein once. Of 1.2 million to 1.5 million distinct CDR3 sequences in the sample, 59% are singletons; the top ten hold 6.5% to 8.5%. Turning to this clonotype: The antigen is not known.

Each donor supplied around 10 milliliters of peripheral blood. The amount of total RNA extracted per sample was at least 5.5 micrograms. This rearrangement joins TRBV6-1 to TRBJ2-7; D uncertain. The sequence derives from a man between 18 and 29 years old in good health. Sequenced material: blood. CDR3 loop: CASSVSGRTDSSYEQYF. The CDR3 nucleotides are TGTGCCAGCAGTGTTTCCGGGCGGACGGATAGCTCCTACGAGCAGTACTTC.